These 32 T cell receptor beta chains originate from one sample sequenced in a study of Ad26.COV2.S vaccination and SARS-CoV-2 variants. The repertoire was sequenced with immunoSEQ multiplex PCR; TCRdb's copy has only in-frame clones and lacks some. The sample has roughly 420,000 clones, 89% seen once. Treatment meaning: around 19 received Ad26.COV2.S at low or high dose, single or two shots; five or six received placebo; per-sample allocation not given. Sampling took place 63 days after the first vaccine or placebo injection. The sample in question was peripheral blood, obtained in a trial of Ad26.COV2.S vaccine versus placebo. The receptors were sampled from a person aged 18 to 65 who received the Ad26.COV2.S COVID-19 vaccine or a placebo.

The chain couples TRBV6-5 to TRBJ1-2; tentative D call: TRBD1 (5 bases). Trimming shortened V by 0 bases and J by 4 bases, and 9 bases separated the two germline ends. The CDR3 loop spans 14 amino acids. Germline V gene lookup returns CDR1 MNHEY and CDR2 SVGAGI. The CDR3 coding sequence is TGTGCCAGCAGTTACTCAGGGACGGCCTATGGCTACACCTTC. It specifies CASSYSGTAYGYTF.

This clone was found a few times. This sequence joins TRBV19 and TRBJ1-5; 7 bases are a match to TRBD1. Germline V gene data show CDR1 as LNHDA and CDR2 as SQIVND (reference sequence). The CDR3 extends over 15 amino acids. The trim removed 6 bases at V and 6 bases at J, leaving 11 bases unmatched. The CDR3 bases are TGTGCCAGTAGGGACAGGCGGGGTTTACGTCAGCCCCAGCATTTT. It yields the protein CASRDRRGLRQPQHF.

CDR3 sequence reads: CASSPPFLYGYTF. CDR3 in DNA: TGTGCCAGCAGCCCGCCGTTCCTCTATGGCTACACCTTC. The chain couples TRBV7-2 to TRBJ1-2, with unresolved D. V was pared by 5 bases and J by 4 bases, with 11 bases between. The CDR3 runs 13 residues. The germline gives CDR1 SGHTA, CDR2 FQGNSA.

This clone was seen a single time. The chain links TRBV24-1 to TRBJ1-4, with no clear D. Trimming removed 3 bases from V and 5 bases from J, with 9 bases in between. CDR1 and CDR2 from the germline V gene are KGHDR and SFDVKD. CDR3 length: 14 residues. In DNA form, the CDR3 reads TGTGCCACCAGTGATCCCAGAAGCAATGAAAAACTGTTTTTT. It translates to CATSDPRSNEKLFF.

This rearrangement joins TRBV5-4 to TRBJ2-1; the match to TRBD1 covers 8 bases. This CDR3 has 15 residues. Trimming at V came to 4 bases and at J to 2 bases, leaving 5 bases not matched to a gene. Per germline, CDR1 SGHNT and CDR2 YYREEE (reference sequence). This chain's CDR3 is CASSLDRGTYNEQFF. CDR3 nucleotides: TGTGCCAGCAGCCTTGACAGGGGCACCTACAATGAGCAGTTCTTC. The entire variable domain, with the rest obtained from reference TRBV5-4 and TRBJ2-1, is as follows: ETGVTQSPTHLIKTRGQQVTLRCSSQSGHNTVSWYQQALGQGPQFIFQYYREEENGRGNFPPRFSGLQFPNYSSELNVNALELDDSALYLCASSLDRGTYNEQFFGPGTRLTVL.

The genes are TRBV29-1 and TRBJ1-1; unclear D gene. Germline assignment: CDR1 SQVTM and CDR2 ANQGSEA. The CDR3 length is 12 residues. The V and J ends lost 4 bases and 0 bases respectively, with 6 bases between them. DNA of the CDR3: TGCAGCGTTGGTTCATTGAACACTGAAGCTTTCTTT. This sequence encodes CSVGSLNTEAFF.

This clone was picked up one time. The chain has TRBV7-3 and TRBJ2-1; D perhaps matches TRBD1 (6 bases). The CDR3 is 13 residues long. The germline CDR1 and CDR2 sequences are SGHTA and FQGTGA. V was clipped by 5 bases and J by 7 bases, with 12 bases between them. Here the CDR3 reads CASSQNRDNEQFF. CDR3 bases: TGTGCCAGCAGCCAGAACAGGGATAATGAGCAGTTCTTC.

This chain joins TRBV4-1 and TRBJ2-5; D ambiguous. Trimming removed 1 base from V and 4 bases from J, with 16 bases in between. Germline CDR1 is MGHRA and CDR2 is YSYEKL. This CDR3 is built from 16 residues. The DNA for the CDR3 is TGCGCCAGCAGCCAAGGAAGGACCAAGAGAGGAGAGACCCAGTACTTC. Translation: CASSQGRTKRGETQYF.

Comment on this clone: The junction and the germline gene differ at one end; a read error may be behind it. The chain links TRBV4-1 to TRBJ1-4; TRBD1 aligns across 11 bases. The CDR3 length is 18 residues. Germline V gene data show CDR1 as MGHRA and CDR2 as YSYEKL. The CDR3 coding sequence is TGCGCCAGCAGCCTCAGGTCAGGGGACAGGGGGACTAGTGAAAAACTGTTTTTT. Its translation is CASSLRSGDRGTSEKLFF.

The CDR3: CASSRGTANTGELFF. CDR3 nucleotides: TGCGCCAGCAGCCGCGGGACGGCGAACACCGGGGAGCTGTTTTTT. This sequence joins TRBV4-1 and TRBJ2-2, with a weak D call TRBD2 (6 bases). Germline lookup yields CDR1 MGHRA and CDR2 YSYEKL. The CDR3 length is 15 residues. Trimming removed 4 bases at V and 0 bases at J, with 9 bases between.

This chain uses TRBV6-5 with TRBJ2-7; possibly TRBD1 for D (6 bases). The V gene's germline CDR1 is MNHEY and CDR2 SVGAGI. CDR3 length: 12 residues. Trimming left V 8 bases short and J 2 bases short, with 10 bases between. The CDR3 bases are TGTGCCAGCTCGGGACAAGCCTACGAGCAGTACTTC. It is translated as CASSGQAYEQYF.

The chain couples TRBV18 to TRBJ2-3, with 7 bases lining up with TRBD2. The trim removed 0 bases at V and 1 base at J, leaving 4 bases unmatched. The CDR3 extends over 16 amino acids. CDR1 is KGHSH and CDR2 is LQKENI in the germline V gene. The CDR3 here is CASSPPALAGTDTQYF. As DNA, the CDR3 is TGTGCCAGCTCACCACCGGCCCTAGCGGGCACAGATACGCAGTATTTT. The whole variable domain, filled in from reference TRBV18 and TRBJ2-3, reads NAGVMQNPRHLVRRRGQEARLRCSPMKGHSHVYWYRQLPEEGLKFMVYLQKENIIDESGMPKERFSAEFPKEGPSILRIQQVVRGDSAAYFCASSPPALAGTDTQYFGPGTRLTVL.

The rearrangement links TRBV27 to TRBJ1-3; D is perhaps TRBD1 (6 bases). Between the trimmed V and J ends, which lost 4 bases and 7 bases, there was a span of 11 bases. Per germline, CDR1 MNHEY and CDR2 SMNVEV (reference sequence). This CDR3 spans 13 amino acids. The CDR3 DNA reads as TGTGCCAGCAGTTCAGGGGCATTCAACACCATATATTTT. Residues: CASSSGAFNTIYF.

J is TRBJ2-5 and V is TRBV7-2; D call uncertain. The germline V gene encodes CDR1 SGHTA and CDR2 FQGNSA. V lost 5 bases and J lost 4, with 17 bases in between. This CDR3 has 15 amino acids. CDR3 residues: CASSPFATSGETQYF. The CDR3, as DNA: TGTGCCAGCAGCCCTTTTGCGACCTCAGGAGAGACCCAGTACTTC.

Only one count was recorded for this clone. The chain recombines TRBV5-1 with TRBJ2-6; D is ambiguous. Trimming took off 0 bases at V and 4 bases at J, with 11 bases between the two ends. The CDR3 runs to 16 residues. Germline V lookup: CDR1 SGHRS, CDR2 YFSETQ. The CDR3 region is CASSLAVGVGANVLTF. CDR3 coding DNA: TGCGCCAGCAGCTTGGCCGTTGGGGTGGGGGCCAACGTCCTGACTTTC. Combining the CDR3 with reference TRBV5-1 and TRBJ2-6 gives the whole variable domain KAGVTQTPRYLIKTRGQQVTLSCSPISGHRSVSWYQQTPGQGLQFLFEYFSETQRNKGNFPGRFSGRQFSNSRSEMNVSTLELGDSALYLCASSLAVGVGANVLTFGAGSRLTVL.

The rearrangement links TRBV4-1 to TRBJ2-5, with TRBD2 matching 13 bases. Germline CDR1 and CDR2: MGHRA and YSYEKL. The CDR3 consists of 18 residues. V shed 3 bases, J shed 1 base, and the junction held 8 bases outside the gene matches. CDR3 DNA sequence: TGCGCCAGCAGCCAGGACCCGCGACTAGCGGGGGGCCAAGAGACCCAGTACTTC. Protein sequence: CASSQDPRLAGGQETQYF.

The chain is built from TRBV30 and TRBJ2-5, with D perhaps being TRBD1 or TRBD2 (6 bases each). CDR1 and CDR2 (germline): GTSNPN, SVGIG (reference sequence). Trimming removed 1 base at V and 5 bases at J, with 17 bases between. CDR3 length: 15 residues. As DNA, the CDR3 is TGTGCCTGGAGTGCGGGGGCAGGGCTTATGGAGACCCAGTACTTC. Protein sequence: CAWSAGAGLMETQYF.

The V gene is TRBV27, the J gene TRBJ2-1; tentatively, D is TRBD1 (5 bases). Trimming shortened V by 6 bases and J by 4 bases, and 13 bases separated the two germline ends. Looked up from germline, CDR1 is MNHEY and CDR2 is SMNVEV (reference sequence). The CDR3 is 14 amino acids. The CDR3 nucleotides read TGTGCCAGCAGGGCCGCGGACACATACAATGAGCAGTTCTTC. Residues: CASRAADTYNEQFF.

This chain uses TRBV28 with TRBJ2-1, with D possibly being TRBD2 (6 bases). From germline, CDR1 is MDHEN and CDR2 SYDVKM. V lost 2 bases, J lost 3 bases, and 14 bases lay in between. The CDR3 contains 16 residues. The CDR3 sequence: CASSLPSGGNYNEQFF. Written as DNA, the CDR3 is TGTGCCAGCAGTTTACCCTCAGGCGGGAACTACAATGAGCAGTTCTTC.

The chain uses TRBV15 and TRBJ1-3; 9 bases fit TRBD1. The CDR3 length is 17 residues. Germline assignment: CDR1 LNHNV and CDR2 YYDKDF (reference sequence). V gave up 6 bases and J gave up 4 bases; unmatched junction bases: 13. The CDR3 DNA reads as TGTGCCACCAGTTGGGGACAGGGAGGTTACCGCGGAAACACCATATATTTT. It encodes CATSWGQGGYRGNTIYF.

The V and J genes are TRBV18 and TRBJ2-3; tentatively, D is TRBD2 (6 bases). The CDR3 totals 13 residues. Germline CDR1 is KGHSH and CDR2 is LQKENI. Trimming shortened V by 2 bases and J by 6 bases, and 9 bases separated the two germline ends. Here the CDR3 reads CASSPWEADTQYF. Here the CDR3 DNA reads TGTGCCAGCTCACCATGGGAGGCGGATACGCAGTATTTT.

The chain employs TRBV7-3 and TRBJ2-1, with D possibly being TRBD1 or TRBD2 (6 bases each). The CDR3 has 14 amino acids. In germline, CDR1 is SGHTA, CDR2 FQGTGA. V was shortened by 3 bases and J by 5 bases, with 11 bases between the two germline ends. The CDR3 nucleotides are TGTGCCAGCAGCTTGGTGGGGGGCGACAATGAGCAGTTCTTC. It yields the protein CASSLVGGDNEQFF.

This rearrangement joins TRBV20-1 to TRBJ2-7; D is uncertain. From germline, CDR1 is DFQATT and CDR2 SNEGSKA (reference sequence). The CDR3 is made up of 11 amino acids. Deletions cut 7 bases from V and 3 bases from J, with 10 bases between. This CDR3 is CSVSDLYEQYV. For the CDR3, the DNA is TGCAGTGTCTCGGATCTCTACGAGCAGTACGTC.

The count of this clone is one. In DNA form, the CDR3 reads TGCGCCAGCAGCCGCCACCTCACGGGCGGGTACACAGATACGCAGTATTTT. The encoded protein is CASSRHLTGGYTDTQYF. This chain connects TRBV4-1 to TRBJ2-3, with D tentatively TRBD2 (5 bases). Germline lookup yields CDR1 MGHRA and CDR2 YSYEKL. The CDR3 extends over 17 amino acids. V was clipped by 4 bases and J by 2 bases, with 19 bases between them.

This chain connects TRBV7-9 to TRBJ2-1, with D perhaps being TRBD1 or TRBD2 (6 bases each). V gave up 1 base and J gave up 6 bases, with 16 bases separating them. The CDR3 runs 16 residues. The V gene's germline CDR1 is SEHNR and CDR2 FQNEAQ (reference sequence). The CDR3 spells CASSLVLGGGSNEQFF. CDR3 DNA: TGTGCCAGCAGCTTAGTCTTAGGAGGGGGGAGCAATGAGCAGTTCTTC.

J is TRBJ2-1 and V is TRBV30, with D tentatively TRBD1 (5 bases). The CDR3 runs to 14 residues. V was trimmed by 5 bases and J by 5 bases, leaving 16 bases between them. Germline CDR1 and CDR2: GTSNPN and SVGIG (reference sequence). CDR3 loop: CAWGEGWGNNEQFF. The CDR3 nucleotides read TGTGCCTGGGGAGAAGGGTGGGGCAACAATGAGCAGTTCTTC.

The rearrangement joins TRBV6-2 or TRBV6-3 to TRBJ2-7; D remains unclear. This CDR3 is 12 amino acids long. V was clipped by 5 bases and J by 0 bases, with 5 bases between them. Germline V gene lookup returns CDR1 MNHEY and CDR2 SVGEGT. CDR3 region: CASSGHSYEQYF. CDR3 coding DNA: TGTGCCAGCAGTGGGCACTCCTACGAGCAGTACTTC.

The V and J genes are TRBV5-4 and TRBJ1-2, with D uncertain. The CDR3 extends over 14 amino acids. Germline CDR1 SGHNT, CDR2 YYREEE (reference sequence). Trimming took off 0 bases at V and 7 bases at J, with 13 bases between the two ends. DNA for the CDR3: TGTGCCAGCAGCTTGGCCGCTGGTCTTACTGGCTACACCTTC. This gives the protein CASSLAAGLTGYTF.

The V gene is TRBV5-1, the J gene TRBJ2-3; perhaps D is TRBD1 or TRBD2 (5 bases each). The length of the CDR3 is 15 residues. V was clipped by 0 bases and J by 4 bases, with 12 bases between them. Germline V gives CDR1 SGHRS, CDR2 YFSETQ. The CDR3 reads CASSLVGVVPDTQYF. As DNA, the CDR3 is TGCGCCAGCAGCTTGGTGGGGGTGGTGCCAGATACGCAGTATTTT.

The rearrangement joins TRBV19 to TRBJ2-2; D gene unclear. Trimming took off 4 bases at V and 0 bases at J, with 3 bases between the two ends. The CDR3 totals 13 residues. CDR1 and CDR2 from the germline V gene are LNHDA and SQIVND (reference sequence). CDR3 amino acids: CASSKTNTGELFF. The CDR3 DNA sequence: TGTGCCAGTAGTAAGACGAACACCGGGGAGCTGTTTTTT.

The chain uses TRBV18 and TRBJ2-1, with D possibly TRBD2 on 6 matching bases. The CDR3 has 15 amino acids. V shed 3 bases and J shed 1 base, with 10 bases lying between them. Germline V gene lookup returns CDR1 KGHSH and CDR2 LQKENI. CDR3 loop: CASSPRGRSYNEQFF. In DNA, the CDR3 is TGTGCCAGCTCACCTCGGGGGAGGTCCTACAATGAGCAGTTCTTC.

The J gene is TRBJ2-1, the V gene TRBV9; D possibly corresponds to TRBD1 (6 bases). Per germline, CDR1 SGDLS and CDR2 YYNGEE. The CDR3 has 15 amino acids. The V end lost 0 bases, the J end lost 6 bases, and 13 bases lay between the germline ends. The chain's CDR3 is CASSVGRGFTNEQFF. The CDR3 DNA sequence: TGTGCCAGCAGCGTAGGCAGGGGCTTTACCAATGAGCAGTTCTTC.